This T cell receptor beta chain originates from a study of blood T cell repertoires in COVID-19. The table came from immunoSEQ multiplex PCR; TCRdb's copy has only in-frame clones and leaves some out. The table records over 200,000 clones, roughly nine tenths of them present only once. The sequence derives from a woman aged 45 to 65 in a cohort exposed to, infected with or recovered from COVID-19 (not recorded which). The sequenced material came from PBMCs or T cells enriched from blood (not recorded which).

The CDR3 nucleotides are TGTGCCAGCAGTCCAGGGACAGGGTCGGGCGATGCCTCGGGCTACACCTTC. This gives the protein CASSPGTGSGDASGYTF. The J gene is TRBJ1-2, the V gene TRBV6-6, with TRBD1 matching 9 bases. The CDR3 is made up of 17 amino acids. Germline-derived CDR1 and CDR2 are MNHNY and SVGAGI (reference sequence). Germline trimming cut 5 bases from V and 8 bases from J; bases unmatched to any gene: 18.